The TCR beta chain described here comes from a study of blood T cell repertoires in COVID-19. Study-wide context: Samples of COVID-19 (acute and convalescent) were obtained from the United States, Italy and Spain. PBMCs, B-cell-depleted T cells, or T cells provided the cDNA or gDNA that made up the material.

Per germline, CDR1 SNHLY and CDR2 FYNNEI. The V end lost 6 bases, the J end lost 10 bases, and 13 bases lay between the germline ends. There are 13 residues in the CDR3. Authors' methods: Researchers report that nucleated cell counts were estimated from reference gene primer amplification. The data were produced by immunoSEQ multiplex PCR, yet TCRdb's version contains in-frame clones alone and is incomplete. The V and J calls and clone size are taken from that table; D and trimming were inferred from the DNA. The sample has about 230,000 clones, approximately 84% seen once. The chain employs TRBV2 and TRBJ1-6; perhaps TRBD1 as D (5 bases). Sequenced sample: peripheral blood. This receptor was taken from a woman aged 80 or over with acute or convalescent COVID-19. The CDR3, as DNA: TGTGCCAGCAGGGTATTGACAGAGTCACCCCTCCACTTT. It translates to CASRVLTESPLHF.